This is a list of T cell receptor beta chains from one sample in a study of blood T cell repertoires in COVID-19. The data were produced by immunoSEQ multiplex PCR, yet TCRdb's version contains in-frame clones alone and is incomplete. The data contain 130,000 or so clones, approximately 80% of them singletons. The sequencing sample was made of peripheral blood. The receptor source for this set is a human donor in a cohort sampled during active COVID-19. The conserved cysteine and the conserved F or W are not part of the CDR3 here. Fields, in order: V gene, D gene, CDR3 protein. The D gene is left open where the match is weak.

v_gene: TRBV25-1
d_gene: TRBD2
CDR3aa: ASSASGSPEQY

v_gene: TRBV6-5
d_gene: NA
CDR3aa: ASTFIESSYEQY

v_gene: TRBV12-3/TRBV12-4
d_gene: NA
CDR3aa: ASSASLYEQY

v_gene: TRBV28
d_gene: NA
CDR3aa: ASSFRWRGPEAF

v_gene: TRBV28
d_gene: TRBD1
CDR3aa: ASQDRGNTEAF

v_gene: TRBV7-9
d_gene: TRBD1
CDR3aa: ASSTGKQGHTEAF

v_gene: TRBV27
d_gene: NA
CDR3aa: ASSGGDGYT

v_gene: TRBV9
d_gene: NA
CDR3aa: ASGAGGHEQY

v_gene: TRBV7-9
d_gene: NA
CDR3aa: ASSLISMAGAEAF

v_gene: TRBV11-2
d_gene: NA
CDR3aa: ASSLGGRLEAF

v_gene: TRBV12-3/TRBV12-4
d_gene: NA
CDR3aa: ASTQGLPYEQY

v_gene: TRBV6-5
d_gene: NA
CDR3aa: ASSTGLGGYT

v_gene: TRBV2
d_gene: NA
CDR3aa: ASSDPGNTEAF

v_gene: TRBV27
d_gene: TRBD1
CDR3aa: ASSETGSGTEAF

v_gene: TRBV30
d_gene: NA
CDR3aa: VGGQLNTEAF

v_gene: TRBV6-1
d_gene: NA
CDR3aa: ASSEIGESGNTIY

v_gene: TRBV7-8
d_gene: TRBD1
CDR3aa: ASSLRGPRQGGNTEAF

v_gene: TRBV2
d_gene: NA
CDR3aa: ASTLLRTEQETQY

v_gene: TRBV3-1/TRBV3-2
d_gene: NA
CDR3aa: ASKEVSRNTEAF

v_gene: TRBV10-2
d_gene: NA
CDR3aa: ASSDQASGSYGYT

v_gene: TRBV29-1
d_gene: NA
CDR3aa: SVTRGLNTEAF

v_gene: TRBV7-9
d_gene: TRBD1
CDR3aa: ASSSGQGEFQETQY